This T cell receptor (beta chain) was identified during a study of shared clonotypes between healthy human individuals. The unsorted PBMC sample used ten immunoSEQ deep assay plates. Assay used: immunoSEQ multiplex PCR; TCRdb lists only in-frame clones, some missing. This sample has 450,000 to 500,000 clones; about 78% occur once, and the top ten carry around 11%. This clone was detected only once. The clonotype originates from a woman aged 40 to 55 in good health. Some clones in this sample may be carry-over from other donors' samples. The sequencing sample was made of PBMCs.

The CDR3 spells CASSAGASLSEQYF. CDR3 nucleotide sequence: TGTGCCAGCAGCGCCGGGGCAAGTCTGAGCGAGCAGTACTTC. The V gene is TRBV11-2, the J gene TRBJ2-5, with D perhaps being TRBD1 or TRBD2 (5 bases each). The end of the DNA is better explained by TRBJ2-7, so the J call may be wrong. The CDR3 consists of 14 residues. Germline CDR1 and CDR2: SGHAT and FQNNGV.